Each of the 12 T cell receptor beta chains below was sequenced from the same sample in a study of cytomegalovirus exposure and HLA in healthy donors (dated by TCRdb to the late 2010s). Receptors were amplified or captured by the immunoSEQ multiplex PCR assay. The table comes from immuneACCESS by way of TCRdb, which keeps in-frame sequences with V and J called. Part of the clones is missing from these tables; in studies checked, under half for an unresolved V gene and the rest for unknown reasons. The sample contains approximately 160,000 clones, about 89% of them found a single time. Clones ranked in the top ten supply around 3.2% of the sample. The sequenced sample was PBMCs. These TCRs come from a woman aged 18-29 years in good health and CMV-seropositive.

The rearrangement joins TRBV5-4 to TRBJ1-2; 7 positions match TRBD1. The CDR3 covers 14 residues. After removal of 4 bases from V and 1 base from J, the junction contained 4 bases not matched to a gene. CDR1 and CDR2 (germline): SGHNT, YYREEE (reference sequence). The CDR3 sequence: CASSHGTDNYGYTF. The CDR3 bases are TGTGCCAGCAGCCACGGGACAGATAACTATGGCTACACCTTC.

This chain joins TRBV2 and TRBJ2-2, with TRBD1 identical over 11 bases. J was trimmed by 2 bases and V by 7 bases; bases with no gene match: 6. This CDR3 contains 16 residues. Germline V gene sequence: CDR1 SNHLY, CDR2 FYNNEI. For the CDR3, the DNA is TGTGCCAGCAAAAGGACAGGGGGCTCAAACACCGGGGAGCTGTTTTTT. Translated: CASKRTGGSNTGELFF.

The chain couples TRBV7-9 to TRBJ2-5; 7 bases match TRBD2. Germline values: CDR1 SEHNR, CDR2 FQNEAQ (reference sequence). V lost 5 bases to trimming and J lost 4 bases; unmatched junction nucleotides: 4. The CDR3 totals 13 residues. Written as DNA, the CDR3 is TGTGCCAGCAGCCCCGGGGAGGGAGAGACCCAGTACTTC. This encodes CASSPGEGETQYF.

The CDR3 loop is CASSERGRDEQYF. CDR3 coding DNA: TGCGCCAGCAGTGAGAGGGGGCGAGACGAGCAGTACTTC. The chain links TRBV10-2 to TRBJ2-7; 7 nucleotides match TRBD1. CDR1 and CDR2 from the germline V gene are WSHSY and SAAADI. Unmatched junction bases numbered 3, after V lost 2 bases and J lost 5 bases. The CDR3 spans 13 residues.

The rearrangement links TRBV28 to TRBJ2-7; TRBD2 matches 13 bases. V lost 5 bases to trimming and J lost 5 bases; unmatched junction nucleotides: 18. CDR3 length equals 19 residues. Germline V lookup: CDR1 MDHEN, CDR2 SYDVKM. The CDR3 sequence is CASSTNYGLAGAQVDEQYF. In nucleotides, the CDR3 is TGTGCCAGCAGTACGAACTATGGACTAGCGGGAGCCCAAGTCGACGAGCAGTACTTC.

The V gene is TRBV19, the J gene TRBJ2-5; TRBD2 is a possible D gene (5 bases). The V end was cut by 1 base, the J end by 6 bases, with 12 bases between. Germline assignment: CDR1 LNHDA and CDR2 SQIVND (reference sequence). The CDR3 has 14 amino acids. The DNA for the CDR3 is TGTGCCAGTAGTATAGGGCCCACCGGGAAGACCCAGTACTTC. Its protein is CASSIGPTGKTQYF.

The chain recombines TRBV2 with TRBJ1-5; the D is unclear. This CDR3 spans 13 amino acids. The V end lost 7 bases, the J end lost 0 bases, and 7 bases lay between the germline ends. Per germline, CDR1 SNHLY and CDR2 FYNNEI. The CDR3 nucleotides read TGTGCCAGCATGCAGGATAGCAATCAGCCCCAGCATTTT. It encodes CASMQDSNQPQHF.

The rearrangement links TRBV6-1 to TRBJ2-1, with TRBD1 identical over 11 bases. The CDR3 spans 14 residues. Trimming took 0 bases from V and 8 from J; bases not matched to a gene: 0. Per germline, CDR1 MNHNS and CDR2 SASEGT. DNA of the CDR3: TGTGCCAGCAGTGAAGCGGGACAGGGGGATGAGCAGTTCTTC. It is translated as CASSEAGQGDEQFF.

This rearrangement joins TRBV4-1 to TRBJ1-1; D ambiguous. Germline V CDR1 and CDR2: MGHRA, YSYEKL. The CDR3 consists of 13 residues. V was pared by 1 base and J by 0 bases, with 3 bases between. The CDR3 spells CASSQVLNTEAFF. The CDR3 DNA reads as TGCGCCAGCAGCCAAGTCTTGAACACTGAAGCTTTCTTT.

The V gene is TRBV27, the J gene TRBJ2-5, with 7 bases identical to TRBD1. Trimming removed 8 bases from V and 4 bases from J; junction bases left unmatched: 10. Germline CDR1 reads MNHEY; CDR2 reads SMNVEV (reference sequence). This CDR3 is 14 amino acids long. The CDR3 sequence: CASGRQGNRETQYF. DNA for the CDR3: TGTGCCAGCGGACGACAGGGTAACAGAGAGACCCAGTACTTC.

The chain's CDR3 is CSVTTTRTRLAYEQYF. DNA of the CDR3: TGCAGCGTTACCACCACCCGGACACGCCTAGCCTACGAGCAGTACTTC. J is TRBJ2-7 and V is TRBV29-1, with D maybe TRBD1 (5 bases). V was pared by 5 bases and J by 2 bases, with 22 bases between. The CDR3 runs to 16 residues. Germline V lookup: CDR1 SQVTM, CDR2 ANQGSEA.

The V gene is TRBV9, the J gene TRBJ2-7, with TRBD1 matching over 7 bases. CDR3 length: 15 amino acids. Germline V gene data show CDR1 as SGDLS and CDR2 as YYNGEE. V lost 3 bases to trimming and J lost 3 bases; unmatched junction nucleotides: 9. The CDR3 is CASSGSRDSFYEQYF. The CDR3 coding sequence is TGTGCCAGCAGCGGCTCCCGGGACAGTTTCTACGAGCAGTACTTC.